The sequence of this TCR beta chain was determined in a study of blood T cell repertoires in COVID-19. Across the study: Some COVID-19 samples were acute and others convalescent; all came from the United States, Italy and Spain. Sources were T cells, B-cell-depleted T cells, or PBMCs; the material itself was cDNA or gDNA.

Germline loops: CDR1 SGHVS, CDR2 FQNEAQ. The CDR3 runs to 13 residues. V was cut by 1 base and J by 8 bases, with 11 bases left in between. The authors' processing: Amplifying reference gene primers gave estimates of nucleated cell counts. Generated by immunoSEQ multiplex PCR, the TCRdb table keeps only in-frame clones and is missing some. V and J calls and clone size are those listed in that table; D and trimming were worked out from the DNA. The table shows about 240,000 clones, with about 80% occurring only once. The clonotype was recovered from a man aged 30 to 39 who had recovered from COVID-19. This sequence joins TRBV7-8 and TRBJ1-2, with D unresolved. Sequenced: peripheral blood. CDR3 bases: TGTGCCAGCAGCTTAGTTACCGTGGGCGGCTACACCTTC. The encoded protein is CASSLVTVGGYTF.